The clone carrying this T cell receptor (beta chain) turned up a few times. PCR was performed using 60 Vbeta and 13 Jbeta primers. Assay used: immunoSEQ multiplex PCR; TCRdb lists only in-frame clones, some missing. The repertoire includes some 45,000 clones, about 47% of them detected once, and around 10% sits in the top ten. This entry comes from a study of cytomegalovirus exposure and HLA in healthy donors. V gave up 2 bases and J gave up 2 bases, with 5 bases separating them. The germline V gene encodes CDR1 PRHDT and CDR2 FYEKMQ (reference sequence). This CDR3 spans 13 amino acids. This clonotype originated in a human donor in good health. The sequenced sample was PBMCs. The chain couples TRBV13 to TRBJ2-3; D is unclear. For the CDR3, the DNA is TGTGCCAGCAGCTTACTTTTCACAGATACGCAGTATTTT. It codes for CASSLLFTDTQYF.